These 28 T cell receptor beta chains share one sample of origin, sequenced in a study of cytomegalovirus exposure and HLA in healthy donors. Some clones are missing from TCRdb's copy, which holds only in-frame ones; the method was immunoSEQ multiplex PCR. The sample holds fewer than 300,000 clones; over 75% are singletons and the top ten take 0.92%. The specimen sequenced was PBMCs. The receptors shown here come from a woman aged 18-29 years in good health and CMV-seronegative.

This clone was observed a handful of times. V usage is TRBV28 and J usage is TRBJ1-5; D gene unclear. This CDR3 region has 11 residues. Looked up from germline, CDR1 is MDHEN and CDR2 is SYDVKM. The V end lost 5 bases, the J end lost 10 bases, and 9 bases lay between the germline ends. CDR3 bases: TGTGCCAGCAGTCAGGCCTCCCCCCAGCATTTT. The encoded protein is CASSQASPQHF.

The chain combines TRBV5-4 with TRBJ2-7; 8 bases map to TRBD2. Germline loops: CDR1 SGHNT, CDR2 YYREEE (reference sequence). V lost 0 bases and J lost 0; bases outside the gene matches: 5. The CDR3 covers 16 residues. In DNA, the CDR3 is TGTGCCAGCAGCTTGGTATTAGCGGGGAGCTCCTACGAGCAGTACTTC. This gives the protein CASSLVLAGSSYEQYF.

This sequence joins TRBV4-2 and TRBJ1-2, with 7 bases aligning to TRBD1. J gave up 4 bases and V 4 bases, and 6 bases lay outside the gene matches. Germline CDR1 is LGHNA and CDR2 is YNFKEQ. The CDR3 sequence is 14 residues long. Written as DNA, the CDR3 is TGTGCCAGCAGCCCACCCAGGGGGGCCTATGGCTACACCTTC. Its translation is CASSPPRGAYGYTF.

CDR3: CASSQVAGAAFYEQFF. CDR3 DNA: TGCGCCAGCAGCCAAGTAGCGGGAGCCGCCTTCTATGAGCAGTTCTTC. The V call is TRBV4-1, the J call TRBJ2-1; 9 nucleotides agree with TRBD2. The length of the CDR3 is 16 residues. The germline CDR1 and CDR2 sequences are MGHRA and YSYEKL. Trimming took 1 base from V and 8 from J; bases not matched to a gene: 9.

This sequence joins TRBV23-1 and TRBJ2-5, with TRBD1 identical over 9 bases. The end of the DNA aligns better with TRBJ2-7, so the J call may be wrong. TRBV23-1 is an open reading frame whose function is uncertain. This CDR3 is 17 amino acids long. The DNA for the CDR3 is TGCGCCAGCAGTCAATTATACGGGACAGGGTTTTCCCACGAGCAGTACTTC. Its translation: CASSQLYGTGFSHEQYF.

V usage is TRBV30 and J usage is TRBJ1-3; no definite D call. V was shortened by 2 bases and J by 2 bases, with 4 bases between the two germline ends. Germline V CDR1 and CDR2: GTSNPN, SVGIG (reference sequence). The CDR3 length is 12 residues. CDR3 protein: CAWSSTGNTIYF. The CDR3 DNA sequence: TGTGCCTGGAGTAGCACTGGAAACACCATATATTTT.

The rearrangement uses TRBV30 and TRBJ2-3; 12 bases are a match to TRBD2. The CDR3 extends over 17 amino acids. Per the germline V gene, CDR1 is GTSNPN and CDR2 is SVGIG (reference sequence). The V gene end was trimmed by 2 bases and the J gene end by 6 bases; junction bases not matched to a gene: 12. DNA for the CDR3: TGTGCCTGGAGTCCGGGACTAGCGGGCCCCGTGAGGGATACGCAGTATTTT. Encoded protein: CAWSPGLAGPVRDTQYF.

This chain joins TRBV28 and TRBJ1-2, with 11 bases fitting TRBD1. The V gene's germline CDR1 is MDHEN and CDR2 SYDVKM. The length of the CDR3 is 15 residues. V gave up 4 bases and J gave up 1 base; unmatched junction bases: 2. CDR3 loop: CASSWDRGYNYGYTF. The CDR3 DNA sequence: TGTGCCAGCAGTTGGGACAGGGGGTATAACTATGGCTACACCTTC.

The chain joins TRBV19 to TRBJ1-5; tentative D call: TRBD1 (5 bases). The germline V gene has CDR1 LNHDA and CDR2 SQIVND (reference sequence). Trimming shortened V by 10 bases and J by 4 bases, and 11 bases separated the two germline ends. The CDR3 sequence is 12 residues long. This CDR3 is CATRRGNQPQHF. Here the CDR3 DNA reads TGTGCCACCCGGAGGGGTAATCAGCCCCAGCATTTT.

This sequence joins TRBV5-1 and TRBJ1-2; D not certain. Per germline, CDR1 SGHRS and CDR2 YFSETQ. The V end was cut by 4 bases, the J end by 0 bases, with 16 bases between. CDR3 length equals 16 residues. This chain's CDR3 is CASSLAVRPSNYGYTF. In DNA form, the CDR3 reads TGCGCCAGCAGCCTGGCCGTCAGGCCATCTAACTATGGCTACACCTTC.

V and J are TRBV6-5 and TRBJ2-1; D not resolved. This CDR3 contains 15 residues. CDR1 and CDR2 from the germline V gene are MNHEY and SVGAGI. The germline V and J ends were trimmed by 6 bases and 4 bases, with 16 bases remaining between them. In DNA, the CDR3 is TGTGCCAGCAGCCCTGATACTAACCAGTACAATGAGCAGTTCTTC. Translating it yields CASSPDTNQYNEQFF.

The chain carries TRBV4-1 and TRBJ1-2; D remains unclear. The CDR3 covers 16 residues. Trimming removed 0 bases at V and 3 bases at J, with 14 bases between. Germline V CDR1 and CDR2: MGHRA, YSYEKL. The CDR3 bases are TGCGCCAGCAGCCAAGAAGTATCACGGAGGCACTATGGCTACACCTTC. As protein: CASSQEVSRRHYGYTF.

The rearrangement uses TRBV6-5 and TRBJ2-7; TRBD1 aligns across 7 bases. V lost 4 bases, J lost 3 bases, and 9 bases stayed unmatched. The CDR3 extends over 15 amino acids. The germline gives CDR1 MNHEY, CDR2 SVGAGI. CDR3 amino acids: CASSFGQVGVYEQYF. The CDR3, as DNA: TGTGCCAGCAGTTTCGGACAGGTCGGAGTCTACGAGCAGTACTTC.

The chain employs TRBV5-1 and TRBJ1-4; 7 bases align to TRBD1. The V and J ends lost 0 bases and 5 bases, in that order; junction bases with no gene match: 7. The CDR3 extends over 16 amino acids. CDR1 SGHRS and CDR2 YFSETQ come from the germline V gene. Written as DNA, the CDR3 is TGCGCCAGCAGCTTGGACCCGGGACAGCTAAATGAAAAACTGTTTTTT. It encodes CASSLDPGQLNEKLFF.

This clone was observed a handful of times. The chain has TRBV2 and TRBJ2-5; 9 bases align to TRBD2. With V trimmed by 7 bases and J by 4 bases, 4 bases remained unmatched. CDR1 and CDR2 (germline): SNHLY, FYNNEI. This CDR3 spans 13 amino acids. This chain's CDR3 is CASKAGGTETQYF. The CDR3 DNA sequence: TGTGCCAGCAAAGCGGGAGGAACAGAGACCCAGTACTTC.

The CDR3 loop is CASSGGTGGSDTQYF. The DNA for the CDR3 is TGCGCCAGCAGTGGGGGGACAGGGGGCTCAGATACGCAGTATTTT. The rearrangement links TRBV5-1 to TRBJ2-3; 12 bases match TRBD1. Germline V lookup: CDR1 SGHRS, CDR2 YFSETQ. J was trimmed by 4 bases and V by 5 bases; bases with no gene match: 5. This CDR3 comprises 15 residues.

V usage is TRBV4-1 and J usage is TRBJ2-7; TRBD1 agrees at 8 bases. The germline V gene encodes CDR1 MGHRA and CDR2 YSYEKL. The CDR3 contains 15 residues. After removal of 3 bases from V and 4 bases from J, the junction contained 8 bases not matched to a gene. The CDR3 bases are TGCGCCAGCAGCCAGCTACAGGGGGTCGGGTACGAGCAGTACTTC. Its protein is CASSQLQGVGYEQYF.

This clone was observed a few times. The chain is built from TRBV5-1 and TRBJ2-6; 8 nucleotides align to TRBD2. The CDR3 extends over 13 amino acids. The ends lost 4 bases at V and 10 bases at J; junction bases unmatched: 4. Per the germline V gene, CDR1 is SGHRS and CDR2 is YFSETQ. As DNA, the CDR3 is TGCGCCAGCAGCGCGGGGGGCGGAAACGTCCTGACTTTC. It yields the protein CASSAGGGNVLTF.

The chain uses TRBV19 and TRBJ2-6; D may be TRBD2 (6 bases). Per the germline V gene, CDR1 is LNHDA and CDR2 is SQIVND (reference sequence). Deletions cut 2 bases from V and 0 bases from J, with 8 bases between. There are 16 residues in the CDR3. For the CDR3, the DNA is TGTGCCAGTAGTATAACGGGGGTCTCTGGGGCCAACGTCCTGACTTTC. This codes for CASSITGVSGANVLTF.

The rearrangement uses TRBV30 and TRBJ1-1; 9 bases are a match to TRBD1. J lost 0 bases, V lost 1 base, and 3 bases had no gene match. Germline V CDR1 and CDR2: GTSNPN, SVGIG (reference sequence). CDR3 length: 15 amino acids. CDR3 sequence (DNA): TGTGCCTGGAGTGCAGGGACAGGGTTGAACACTGAAGCTTTCTTT. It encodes CAWSAGTGLNTEAFF.

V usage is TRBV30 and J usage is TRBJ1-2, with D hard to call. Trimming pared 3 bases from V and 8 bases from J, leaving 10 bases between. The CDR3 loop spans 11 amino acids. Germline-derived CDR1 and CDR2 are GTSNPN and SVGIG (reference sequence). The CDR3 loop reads CAWSAATGYTF. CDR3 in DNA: TGTGCCTGGAGCGCAGCGACCGGCTACACCTTC.

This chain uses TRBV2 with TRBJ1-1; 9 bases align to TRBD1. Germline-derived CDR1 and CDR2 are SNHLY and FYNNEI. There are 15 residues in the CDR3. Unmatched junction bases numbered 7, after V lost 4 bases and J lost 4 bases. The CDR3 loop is CASSAPGQGPTEAFF. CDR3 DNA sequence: TGTGCCAGCAGTGCCCCGGGACAGGGTCCCACTGAAGCTTTCTTT.

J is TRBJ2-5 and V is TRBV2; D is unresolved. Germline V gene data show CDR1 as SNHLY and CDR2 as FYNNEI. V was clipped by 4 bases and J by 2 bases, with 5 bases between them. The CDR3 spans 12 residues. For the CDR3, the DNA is TGTGCCAGCAGTGTGAGACAAGAGACCCAGTACTTC. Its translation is CASSVRQETQYF.

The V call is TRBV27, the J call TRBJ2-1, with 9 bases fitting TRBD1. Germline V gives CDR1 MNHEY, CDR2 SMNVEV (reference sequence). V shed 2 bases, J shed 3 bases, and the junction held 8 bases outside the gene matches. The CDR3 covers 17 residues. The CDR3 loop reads CASSLGGQGGHYNEQFF. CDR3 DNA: TGTGCCAGCAGTTTAGGGGGACAGGGAGGGCACTACAATGAGCAGTTCTTC.

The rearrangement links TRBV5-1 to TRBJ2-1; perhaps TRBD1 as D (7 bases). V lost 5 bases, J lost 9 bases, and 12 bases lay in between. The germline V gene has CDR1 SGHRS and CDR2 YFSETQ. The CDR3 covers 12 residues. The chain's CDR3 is CASRPQGGEQFF. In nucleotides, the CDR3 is TGCGCCAGCAGACCCCAGGGGGGTGAGCAGTTCTTC.

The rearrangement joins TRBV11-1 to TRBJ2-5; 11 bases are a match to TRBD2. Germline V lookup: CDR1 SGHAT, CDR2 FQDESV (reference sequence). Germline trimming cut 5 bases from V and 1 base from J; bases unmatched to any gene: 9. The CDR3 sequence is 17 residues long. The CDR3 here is CASSPGTSGIFQETQYF. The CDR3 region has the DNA TGTGCCAGCAGCCCCGGGACTAGCGGAATCTTCCAAGAGACCCAGTACTTC.

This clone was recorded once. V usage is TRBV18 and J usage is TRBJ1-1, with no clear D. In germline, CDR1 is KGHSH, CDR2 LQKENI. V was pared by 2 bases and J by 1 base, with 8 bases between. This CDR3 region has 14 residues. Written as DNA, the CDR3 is TGTGCCAGCTCACCATTTACAGAGAACACTGAAGCTTTCTTT. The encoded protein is CASSPFTENTEAFF.

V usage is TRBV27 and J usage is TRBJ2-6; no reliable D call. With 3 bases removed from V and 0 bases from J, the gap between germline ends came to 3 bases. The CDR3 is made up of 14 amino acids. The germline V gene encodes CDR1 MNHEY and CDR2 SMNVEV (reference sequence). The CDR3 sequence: CASSFYSGANVLTF. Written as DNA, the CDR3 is TGTGCCAGCAGTTTCTACTCTGGGGCCAACGTCCTGACTTTC.